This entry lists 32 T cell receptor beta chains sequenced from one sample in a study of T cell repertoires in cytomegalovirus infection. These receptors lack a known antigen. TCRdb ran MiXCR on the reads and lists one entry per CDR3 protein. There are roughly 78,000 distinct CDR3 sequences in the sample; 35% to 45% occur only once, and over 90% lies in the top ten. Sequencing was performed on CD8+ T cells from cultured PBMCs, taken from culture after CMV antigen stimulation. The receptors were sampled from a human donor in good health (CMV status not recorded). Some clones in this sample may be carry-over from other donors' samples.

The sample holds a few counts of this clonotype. The DNA for the CDR3 is TGTGCCAGCAGCGTGAGACTAGCGGGGGGGGGTGACGAGCAGTACTTC. It is translated as CASSVRLAGGGDEQYF. V gene TRBV7-2 combines with J gene TRBJ2-7, with TRBD2 matching 14 bases. The CDR3 is 16 residues long. The trim removed 5 bases at V and 5 bases at J, leaving 8 bases unmatched. Germline values: CDR1 SGHTA, CDR2 FQGNSA. The full variable domain, with the rest looked up from reference TRBV7-2 and TRBJ2-7, is GAGVSQSPSNKVTEKGKDVELRCDPISGHTALYWYRQSLGQGLEFLIYFQGNSAPDKSGLPSDRFSAERTGGSVSTLTIQRTQQEDSAVYLCASSVRLAGGGDEQYFGPGTRLTVT.

Here the CDR3 reads CASRLDHATNEKLFF. The CDR3, as DNA: TGTGCCAGCAGACTGGACCATGCAACTAATGAAAAACTGTTTTTT. This chain links TRBV6-1 with TRBJ1-4; no firm D call. Trimming cost V 6 bases and J 0 bases, with 11 bases left between them. Germline CDR1 is MNHNS and CDR2 is SASEGT. The CDR3 runs to 15 residues.

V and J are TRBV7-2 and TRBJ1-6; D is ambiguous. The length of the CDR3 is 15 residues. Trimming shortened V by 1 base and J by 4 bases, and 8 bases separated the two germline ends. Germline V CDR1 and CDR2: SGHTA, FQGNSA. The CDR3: CASSLDSFYNSPLHF. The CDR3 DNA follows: TGTGCCAGCAGCTTAGACAGCTTTTATAATTCACCCCTCCACTTT.

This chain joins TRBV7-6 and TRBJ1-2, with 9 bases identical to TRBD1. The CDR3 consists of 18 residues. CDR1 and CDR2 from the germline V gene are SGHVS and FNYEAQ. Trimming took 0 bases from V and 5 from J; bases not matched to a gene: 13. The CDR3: CASSLAGDGPGQGYGYTF. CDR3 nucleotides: TGTGCCAGCAGCTTAGCGGGTGATGGGCCGGGACAGGGTTATGGCTACACCTTC. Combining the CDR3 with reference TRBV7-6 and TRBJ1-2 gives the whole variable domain GAGVSQSPRYKVTKRGQDVALRCDPISGHVSLYWYRQALGQGPEFLTYFNYEAQQDKSGLPNDRFSAERPEGSISTLTIQRTEQRDSAMYRCASSLAGDGPGQGYGYTFGSGTRLTVV.

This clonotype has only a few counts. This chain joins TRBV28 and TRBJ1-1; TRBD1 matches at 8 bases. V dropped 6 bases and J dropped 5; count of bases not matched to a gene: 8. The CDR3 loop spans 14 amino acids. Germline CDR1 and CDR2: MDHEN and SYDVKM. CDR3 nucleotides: TGTGCCAGCAGCCCAATCCGGGACAGGACTGAAGCTTTCTTT. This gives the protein CASSPIRDRTEAFF.

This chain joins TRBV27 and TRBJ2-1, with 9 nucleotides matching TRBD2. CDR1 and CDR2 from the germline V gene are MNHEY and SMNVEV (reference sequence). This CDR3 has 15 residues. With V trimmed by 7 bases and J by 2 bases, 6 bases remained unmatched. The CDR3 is CASILSGGTYNEQFF. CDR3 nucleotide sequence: TGTGCCAGCATTCTGAGCGGGGGGACCTACAATGAGCAGTTCTTC.

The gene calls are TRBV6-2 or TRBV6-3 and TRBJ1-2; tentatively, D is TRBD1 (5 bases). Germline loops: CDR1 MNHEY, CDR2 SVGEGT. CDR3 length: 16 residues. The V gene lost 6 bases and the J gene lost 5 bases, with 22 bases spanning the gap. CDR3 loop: CASSREKVDRGYGYTF. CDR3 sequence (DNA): TGTGCCAGCAGCCGAGAGAAGGTAGACAGAGGGTATGGCTACACCTTC.

CDR3 protein: CASSLEENTEAFF. In nucleotides, the CDR3 is TGTGCCAGCAGCTTAGAAGAGAACACTGAAGCTTTCTTT. V and J are TRBV7-6 and TRBJ1-1; D is undetermined. V shed 1 base and J shed 1 base, with 4 bases lying between them. The CDR3 loop spans 13 amino acids. The germline CDR1 and CDR2 sequences are SGHVS and FNYEAQ.

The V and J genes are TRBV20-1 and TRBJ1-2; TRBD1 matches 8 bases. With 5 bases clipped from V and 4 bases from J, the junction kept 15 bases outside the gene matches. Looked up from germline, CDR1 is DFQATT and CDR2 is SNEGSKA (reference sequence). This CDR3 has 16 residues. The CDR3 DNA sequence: TGCAGTGCTCCGCCGGGACAGGAGATTCCGCCCTATGGCTACACCTTC. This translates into CSAPPGQEIPPYGYTF.

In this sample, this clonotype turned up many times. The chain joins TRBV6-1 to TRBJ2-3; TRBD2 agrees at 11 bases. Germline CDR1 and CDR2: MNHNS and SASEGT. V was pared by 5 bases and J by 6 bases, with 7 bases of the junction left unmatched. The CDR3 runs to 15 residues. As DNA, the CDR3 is TGTGCCAGCAGTTTACTAGCGGGGGAGAGGGATACGCAGTATTTT. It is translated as CASSLLAGERDTQYF.

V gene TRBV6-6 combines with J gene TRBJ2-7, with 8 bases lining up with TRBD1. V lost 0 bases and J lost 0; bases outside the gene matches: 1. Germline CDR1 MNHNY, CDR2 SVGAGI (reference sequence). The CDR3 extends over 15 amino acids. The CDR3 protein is CASSYSGTGSYEQYF. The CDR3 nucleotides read TGTGCCAGCAGTTACTCGGGGACAGGCTCCTACGAGCAGTACTTC.

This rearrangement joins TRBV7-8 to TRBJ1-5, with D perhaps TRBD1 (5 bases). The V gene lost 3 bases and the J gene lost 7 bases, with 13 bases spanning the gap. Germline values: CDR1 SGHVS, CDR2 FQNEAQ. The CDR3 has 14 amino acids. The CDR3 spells CASSFGGFRQPQHF. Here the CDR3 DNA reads TGTGCCAGCAGCTTCGGGGGGTTTCGGCAGCCCCAGCATTTT.

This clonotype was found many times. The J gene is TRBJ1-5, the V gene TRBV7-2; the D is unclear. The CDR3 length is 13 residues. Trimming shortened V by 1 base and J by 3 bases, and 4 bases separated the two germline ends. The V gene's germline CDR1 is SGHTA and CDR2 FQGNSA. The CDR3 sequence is CASSLVPNQPQHF. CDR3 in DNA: TGTGCCAGCAGCTTAGTCCCCAATCAGCCCCAGCATTTT.

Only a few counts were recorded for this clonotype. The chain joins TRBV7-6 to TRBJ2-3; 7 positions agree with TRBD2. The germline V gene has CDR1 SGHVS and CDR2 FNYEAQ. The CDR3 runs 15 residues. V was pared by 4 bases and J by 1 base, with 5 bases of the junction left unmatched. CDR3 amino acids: CASSSSAGGTDTQYF. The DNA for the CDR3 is TGTGCCAGCAGCTCATCGGCGGGGGGCACAGATACGCAGTATTTT.

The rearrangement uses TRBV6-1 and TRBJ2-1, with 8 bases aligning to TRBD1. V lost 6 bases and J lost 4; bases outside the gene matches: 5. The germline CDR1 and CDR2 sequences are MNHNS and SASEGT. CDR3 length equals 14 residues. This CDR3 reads CASRWTGLYNEQFF. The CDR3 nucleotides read TGTGCCAGCAGATGGACAGGGTTGTACAATGAGCAGTTCTTC.

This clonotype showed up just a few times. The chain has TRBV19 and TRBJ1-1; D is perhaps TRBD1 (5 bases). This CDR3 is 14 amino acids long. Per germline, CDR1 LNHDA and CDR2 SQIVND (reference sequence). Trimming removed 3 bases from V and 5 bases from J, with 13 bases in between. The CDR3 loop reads CASSIFREVTEAFF. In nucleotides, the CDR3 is TGTGCCAGTAGTATTTTCAGGGAGGTGACTGAAGCTTTCTTT.

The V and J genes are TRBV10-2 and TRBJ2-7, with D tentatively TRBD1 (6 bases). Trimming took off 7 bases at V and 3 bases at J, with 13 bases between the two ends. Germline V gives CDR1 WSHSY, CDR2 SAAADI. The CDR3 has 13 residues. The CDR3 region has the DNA TGCGCCAGCATAGACAGGCAGAACTACGAGCAGTACTTC. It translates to CASIDRQNYEQYF.

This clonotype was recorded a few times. CDR3 residues: CASSYSVSGYNEQFF. Here the CDR3 DNA reads TGTGCCAGCAGTTACTCGGTCTCAGGGTACAATGAGCAGTTCTTC. The V call is TRBV6-5, the J call TRBJ2-1; TRBD1 might be the D (5 bases). CDR1 MNHEY and CDR2 SVGAGI come from the germline V gene. Trimming pared 0 bases from V and 4 bases from J, leaving 10 bases between. This CDR3 contains 15 residues.

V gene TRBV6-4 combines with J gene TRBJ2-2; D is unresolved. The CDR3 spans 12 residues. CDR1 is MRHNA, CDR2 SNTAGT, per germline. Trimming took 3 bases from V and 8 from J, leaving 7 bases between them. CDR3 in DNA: TGTGCCAGCAGTGAACGGAAAGGGGAGCTGTTTTTT. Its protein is CASSERKGELFF.

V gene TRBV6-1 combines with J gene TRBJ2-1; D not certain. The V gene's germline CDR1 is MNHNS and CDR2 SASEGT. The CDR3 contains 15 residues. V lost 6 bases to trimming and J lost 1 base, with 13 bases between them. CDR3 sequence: CASRELLGSYNEQFF. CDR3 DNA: TGTGCCAGCAGGGAATTGCTAGGGTCCTACAATGAGCAGTTCTTC.

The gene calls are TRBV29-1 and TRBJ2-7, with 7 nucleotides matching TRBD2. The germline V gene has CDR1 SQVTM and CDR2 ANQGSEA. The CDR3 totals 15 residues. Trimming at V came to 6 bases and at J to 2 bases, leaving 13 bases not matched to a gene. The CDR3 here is CSVVGGRGDPYEQYF. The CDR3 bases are TGCAGCGTCGTTGGTGGACGGGGGGATCCCTACGAGCAGTACTTC.

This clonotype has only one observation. The CDR3 region has the DNA TGTGCCAGCAGCTTAGTGGTCGCAGGCGTGATTTCGGAAAAGGGAACCGGGGAGCTGTTTTTT. This codes for CASSLVVAGVISEKGTGELFF. This sequence joins TRBV7-6 and TRBJ2-2; no clear D gene. The germline V gene has CDR1 SGHVS and CDR2 FNYEAQ. The CDR3 totals 21 residues. Deletions cut 1 base from V and 5 bases from J, with 29 bases between.

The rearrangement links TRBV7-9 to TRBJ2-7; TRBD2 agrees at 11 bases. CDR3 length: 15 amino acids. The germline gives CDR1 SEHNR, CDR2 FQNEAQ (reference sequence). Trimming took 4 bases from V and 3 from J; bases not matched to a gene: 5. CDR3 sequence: CASSSPTSGGYEQYF. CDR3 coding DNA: TGTGCCAGCAGCTCGCCTACTAGCGGGGGCTACGAGCAGTACTTC.

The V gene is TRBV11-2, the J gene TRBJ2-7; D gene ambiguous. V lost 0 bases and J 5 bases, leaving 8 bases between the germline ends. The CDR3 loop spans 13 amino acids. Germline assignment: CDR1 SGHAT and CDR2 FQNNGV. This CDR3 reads CASSLEAGNEQYF. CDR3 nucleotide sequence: TGTGCCAGCAGCTTAGAGGCAGGCAACGAGCAGTACTTC. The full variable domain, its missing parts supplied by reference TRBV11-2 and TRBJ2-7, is EAGVAQSPRYKIIEKRQSVAFWCNPISGHATLYWYQQILGQGPKLLIQFQNNGVVDDSQLPKDRFSAERLKGVDSTLKIQPAKLEDSAVYLCASSLEAGNEQYFGPGTRLTVT.

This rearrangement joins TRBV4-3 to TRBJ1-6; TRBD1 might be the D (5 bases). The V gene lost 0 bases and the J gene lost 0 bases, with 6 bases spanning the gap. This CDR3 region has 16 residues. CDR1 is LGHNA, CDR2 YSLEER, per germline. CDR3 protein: CASSQDGASYNSPLHF. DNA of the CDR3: TGCGCCAGCAGCCAAGATGGGGCCTCCTATAATTCACCCCTCCACTTT.

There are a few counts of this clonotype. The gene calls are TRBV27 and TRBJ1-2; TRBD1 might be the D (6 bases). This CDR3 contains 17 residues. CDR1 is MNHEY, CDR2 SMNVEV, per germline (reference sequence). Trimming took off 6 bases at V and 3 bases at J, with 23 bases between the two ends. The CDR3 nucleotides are TGTGCCAGCAGCCTTACCCTCTCGACAGGTGGCTACTATGGCTACACCTTC. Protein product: CASSLTLSTGGYYGYTF.

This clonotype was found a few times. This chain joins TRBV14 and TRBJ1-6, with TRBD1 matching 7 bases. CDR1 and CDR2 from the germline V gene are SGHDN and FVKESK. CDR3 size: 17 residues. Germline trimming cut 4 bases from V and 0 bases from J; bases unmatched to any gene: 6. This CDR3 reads CASSLGTAYSYNSPLHF. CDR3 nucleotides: TGTGCCAGCAGCCTCGGGACAGCATACTCCTATAATTCACCCCTCCACTTT.

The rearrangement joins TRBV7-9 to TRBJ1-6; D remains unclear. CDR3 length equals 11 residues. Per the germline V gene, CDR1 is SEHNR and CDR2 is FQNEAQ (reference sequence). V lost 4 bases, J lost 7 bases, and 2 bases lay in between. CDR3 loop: CASSSNSPLHF. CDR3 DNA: TGTGCCAGCAGCTCGAATTCACCCCTCCACTTT.

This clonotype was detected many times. Here the CDR3 DNA reads TGTGCCAGCAGCTTATCTAAGGTCTCCTCCTCTGGAAACACCATATATTTT. Translation gives CASSLSKVSSSGNTIYF. V gene TRBV7-2 combines with J gene TRBJ1-3; D unclear. Trimming took off 2 bases at V and 0 bases at J, with 14 bases between the two ends. Germline CDR1 and CDR2: SGHTA and FQGNSA. This CDR3 is 17 amino acids long. The full variable domain, completed using reference TRBV7-2 and TRBJ1-3, is GAGVSQSPSNKVTEKGKDVELRCDPISGHTALYWYRQSLGQGLEFLIYFQGNSAPDKSGLPSDRFSAERTGGSVSTLTIQRTQQEDSAVYLCASSLSKVSSSGNTIYFGEGSWLTVV.

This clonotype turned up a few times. CDR3 in DNA: TGTGCCAGCAGCCTCTATCAAGGGAACACTGAAGCTTTCTTT. It is translated as CASSLYQGNTEAFF. The rearrangement joins TRBV7-2 to TRBJ1-1; no clear D gene. CDR3 length: 14 residues. Trimming stripped 5 bases from V and 1 base from J, with 11 bases between. CDR1 is SGHTA, CDR2 FQGNSA, per germline.

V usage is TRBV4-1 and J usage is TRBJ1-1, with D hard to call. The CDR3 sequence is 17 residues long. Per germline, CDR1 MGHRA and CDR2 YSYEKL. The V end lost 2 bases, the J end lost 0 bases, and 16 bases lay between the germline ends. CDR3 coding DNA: TGCGCCAGCAGCCAATATTTTTTGTCTCGGATGAACACTGAAGCTTTCTTT. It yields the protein CASSQYFLSRMNTEAFF.

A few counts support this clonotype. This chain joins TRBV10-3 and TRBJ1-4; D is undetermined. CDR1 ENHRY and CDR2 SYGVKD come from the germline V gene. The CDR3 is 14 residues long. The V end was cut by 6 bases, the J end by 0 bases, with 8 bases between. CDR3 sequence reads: CAISEKSTNEKLFF. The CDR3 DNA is TGTGCCATCAGCGAGAAGTCAACTAATGAAAAACTGTTTTTT.